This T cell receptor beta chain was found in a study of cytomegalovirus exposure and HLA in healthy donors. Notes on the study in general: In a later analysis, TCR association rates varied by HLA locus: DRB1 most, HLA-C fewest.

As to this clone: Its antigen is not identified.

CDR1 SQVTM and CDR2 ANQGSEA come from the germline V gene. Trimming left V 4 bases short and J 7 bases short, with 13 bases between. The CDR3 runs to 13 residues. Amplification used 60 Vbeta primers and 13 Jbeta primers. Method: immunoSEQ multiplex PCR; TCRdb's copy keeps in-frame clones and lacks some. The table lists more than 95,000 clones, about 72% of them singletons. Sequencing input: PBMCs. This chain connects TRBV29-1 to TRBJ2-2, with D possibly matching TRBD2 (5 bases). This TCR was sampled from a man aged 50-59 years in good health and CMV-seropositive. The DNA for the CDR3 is TGCAGCGTTGTACGGATTGAGGGCGGGGAGCTGTTTTTT. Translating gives CSVVRIEGGELFF.